The 21 T cell receptor beta chains below were found in one sample sequenced in a study of human T cells and chemical hapten exposure. The time point was: patch test 2, 6 weeks after DPC sensitization. Treatment indicated: therapeutic diphenylcyclopropenone sensitization with weekly scalp DPC. Via MiXCR, TCRdb re-called the RACE reads, giving one row per CDR3 protein. The sample records about 89,000 distinct CDR3 sequences, 11% being singletons. Specimen: whole blood, collected in connection with sensitization to the hapten diphenylcyclopropenone (DPC). The receptors derive from a man aged 40-49 years with alopecia areata. Some clones in this sample may be carry-over from other donors' samples.

A few counts support this clonotype. The CDR3 DNA reads as TGTGCCAGCGCCCCACTAGCGGGAGTTGAGACCCAGTACTTC. Amino acids: CASAPLAGVETQYF. V gene TRBV28 combines with J gene TRBJ2-5, with TRBD2 matching over 11 bases. The CDR3 runs to 14 residues. Germline V gene data show CDR1 as MDHEN and CDR2 as SYDVKM. Trimming cost V 8 bases and J 5 bases; bases outside gene matches: 7. Supplemented by reference TRBV28 and TRBJ2-5, the full variable domain reads DVKVTQSSRYLVKRTGEKVFLECVQDMDHENMFWYRQDPGLGLRLIYFSYDVKMKEKGDIPEGYSVSREKKERFSLILESASTNQTSMYLCASAPLAGVETQYFGPGTRLLVL.

This clonotype came up a few times. The chain combines TRBV19 with TRBJ1-4; a weak D match, TRBD1 (5 bases). Between the trimmed V and J ends, which lost 3 bases and 7 bases, there was a span of 18 bases. The CDR3 is made up of 16 amino acids. The germline V gene encodes CDR1 LNHDA and CDR2 SQIVND (reference sequence). The CDR3 bases are TGTGCCAGTAGTATTATCGCGTCCCTAAGGGGTGAAAAACTGTTTTTT. Translated: CASSIIASLRGEKLFF. Variable domain in full (rest from reference TRBV19 and TRBJ1-4): DGGITQSPKYLFRKEGQNVTLSCEQNLNHDAMYWYRQDPGQGLRLIYYSQIVNDFQKGDIAEGYSVSREKKESFPLTVTSAQKNPTAFYLCASSIIASLRGEKLFFGSGTQLSVL.

Only a few counts were recorded for this clonotype. The chain joins TRBV4-1 to TRBJ2-7; TRBD1 matches at 9 bases. The CDR3 sequence is 16 residues long. Germline CDR1 is MGHRA and CDR2 is YSYEKL. The V segment lost 3 bases and the J segment 6 bases; nucleotides outside the gene matches: 12. The CDR3 DNA follows: TGCGCCAGCAGCCACCGAAGGATGGACAGGGGATGCGAGCAGTACGTC. Encoded protein: CASSHRRMDRGCEQYV.

In this sample, this clonotype turned up a few times. The chain carries TRBV5-1 and TRBJ1-5; D is undetermined. The germline V gene has CDR1 SGHRS and CDR2 YFSETQ. This CDR3 is built from 15 residues. V lost 0 bases and J lost 0, with 7 bases in between. CDR3 nucleotides: TGCGCCAGCAGCTTGGGCGGTAATAGCAATCAGCCCCAGCATTTT. Translated: CASSLGGNSNQPQHF.

This clonotype was detected a few times. The V gene is TRBV3-1, the J gene TRBJ2-1; D is perhaps TRBD2 (5 bases). CDR3 length equals 15 residues. Germline assignment: CDR1 LGHDT and CDR2 YNNKEL (reference sequence). Trimming left V 1 base short and J 6 bases short, with 13 bases between. CDR3 DNA sequence: TGTGCCAGCAGCCAAGGAATTCACAGCGGCAATGAGCAGTTCTTC. It translates to CASSQGIHSGNEQFF.

The CDR3 loop is CASSFSADSGETQYF. In DNA form, the CDR3 reads TGTGCCAGCAGCTTTTCCGCGGACTCGGGGGAGACCCAGTACTTC. The chain is built from TRBV7-2 and TRBJ2-5, with D possibly being TRBD2 (5 bases). V lost 3 bases and J 5 bases, leaving 16 bases between the germline ends. The germline CDR1 and CDR2 sequences are SGHTA and FQGNSA. The CDR3 covers 15 residues.

This chain links TRBV28 with TRBJ1-5, with D hard to call. V gave up 7 bases and J gave up 4 bases, with 11 bases separating them. This CDR3 is 13 amino acids long. The germline V gene has CDR1 MDHEN and CDR2 SYDVKM. DNA for the CDR3: TGTGCCAGCAAACTTGGAGGGAATCAGCCCCAGCATTTT. This sequence encodes CASKLGGNQPQHF.

This chain links TRBV19 with TRBJ1-4; no firm D call. The germline V and J ends were trimmed by 3 bases and 6 bases, with 11 bases remaining between them. The CDR3 runs to 14 residues. Germline CDR1 is LNHDA and CDR2 is SQIVND (reference sequence). The CDR3 is CASSIRGRDEKLFF. CDR3 bases: TGTGCCAGTAGTATCCGAGGGAGGGATGAAAAACTGTTTTTT.

This clonotype has more than one count but fewer than ten. The CDR3 DNA reads TGTGCCAGCAGACTACAACCAGCAACTAATGAAAAACTGTTTTTT. It codes for CASRLQPATNEKLFF. The chain uses TRBV27 and TRBJ1-4; D gene ambiguous. CDR3 length: 15 amino acids. V lost 6 bases, J lost 0 bases, and 11 bases lay in between. Per the germline V gene, CDR1 is MNHEY and CDR2 is SMNVEV (reference sequence).

The rearrangement uses TRBV18 and TRBJ2-7, with D tentatively TRBD1 or TRBD2 (5 bases each). The CDR3 sequence is 14 residues long. CDR1 and CDR2 (germline): KGHSH, LQKENI. V shed 3 bases and J shed 2 bases, with 11 bases lying between them. In DNA, the CDR3 is TGTGCCAGCTCACCTGGGCCGGGGCCCTACGAGCAGTACTTC. It specifies CASSPGPGPYEQYF. Full variable domain (rest looked up from reference TRBV18 and TRBJ2-7): NAGVMQNPRHLVRRRGQEARLRCSPMKGHSHVYWYRQLPEEGLKFMVYLQKENIIDESGMPKERFSAEFPKEGPSILRIQQVVRGDSAAYFCASSPGPGPYEQYFGPGTRLTVT.

This clonotype showed up many times. V usage is TRBV11-2 and J usage is TRBJ2-3, with 10 nucleotides matching TRBD2. This CDR3 has 16 amino acids. Germline CDR1 SGHAT, CDR2 FQNNGV. V trimming: 3 bases; J trimming: 0 bases; junction bases outside the gene matches: 3. The CDR3 bases are TGTGCCAGCAGCTTTATAGCGGGAGGTAGCACAGATACGCAGTATTTT. Residues: CASSFIAGGSTDTQYF.

This chain connects TRBV6-5 to TRBJ2-1, with TRBD2 matching over 9 bases. CDR3 length: 15 amino acids. Germline assignment: CDR1 MNHEY and CDR2 SVGAGI. The V gene end was trimmed by 7 bases and the J gene end by 2 bases; junction bases not matched to a gene: 6. The CDR3 protein is CASTQAGGPYNEQFF. In nucleotides, the CDR3 is TGTGCCAGCACCCAAGCGGGAGGTCCCTACAATGAGCAGTTCTTC.

The chain carries TRBV24-1 and TRBJ2-2; the match to TRBD1 covers 12 bases. Germline lookup yields CDR1 KGHDR and CDR2 SFDVKD. V shed 3 bases and J 4 bases; nucleotides not matched to a gene: 5. This CDR3 has 17 residues. CDR3 sequence: CATSDPGTGGVTGELFF. In DNA form, the CDR3 reads TGTGCCACCAGTGATCCAGGGACAGGGGGCGTCACCGGGGAGCTGTTTTTT.

The rearrangement joins TRBV5-1 to TRBJ2-1; 10 bases agree with TRBD2. The CDR3 is 15 amino acids. Germline values: CDR1 SGHRS, CDR2 YFSETQ. The J segment lost 7 bases and the V segment lost 6 bases, leaving 10 bases of the junction unmatched. The DNA for the CDR3 is TGCGCCAGCACCGCCGAAGGACTAGCGGTTAATGAGCAGTTCTTC. This gives the protein CASTAEGLAVNEQFF.

This chain uses TRBV25-1 with TRBJ1-2; D is possibly TRBD1 (6 bases). The CDR3 has 15 amino acids. V lost 3 bases, J lost 6 bases, and 17 bases lay in between. The germline gives CDR1 MGHDK, CDR2 SYGVNS. CDR3: CASSDRAGTSDGYTF. The DNA for the CDR3 is TGTGCCAGCAGTGATAGGGCAGGGACATCTGATGGCTACACCTTC.

This clonotype has only a few counts. The chain recombines TRBV7-2 with TRBJ2-4; 7 nucleotides agree with TRBD1. The CDR3 sequence is 16 residues long. CDR1 and CDR2 from the germline V gene are SGHTA and FQGNSA. V shed 0 bases and J 2 bases; nucleotides not matched to a gene: 4. CDR3 loop: CASSLAGGATKNIQYF. The CDR3 DNA reads TGTGCCAGCAGCTTAGCAGGGGGCGCGACCAAAAACATTCAGTACTTC.

The chain uses TRBV6-5 and TRBJ2-3, with D possibly being TRBD1 or TRBD2 (5 bases each). Germline CDR1 MNHEY, CDR2 SVGAGI. CDR3 length: 14 amino acids. Trimming removed 7 bases at V and 4 bases at J, with 15 bases between. DNA for the CDR3: TGTGCCAGCAATAAGGGGTTGGGGGCAGATACGCAGTATTTT. It codes for CASNKGLGADTQYF.

The V call is TRBV10-3, the J call TRBJ2-1; no clear D gene. Germline V gene data show CDR1 as ENHRY and CDR2 as SYGVKD. The CDR3 runs 16 residues. Trimming left V 2 bases short and J 9 bases short, with 20 bases between. The CDR3 sequence is CAISEPQSGPVGEQFF. The CDR3 DNA reads as TGTGCCATCAGTGAGCCCCAATCTGGACCCGTAGGTGAGCAGTTCTTC.

This clonotype was recorded a few times. The chain employs TRBV4-2 and TRBJ1-6; D call uncertain. The CDR3 sequence is 15 residues long. Trimming stripped 0 bases from V and 6 bases from J, with 9 bases between. Germline V CDR1 and CDR2: LGHNA, YNFKEQ. In nucleotides, the CDR3 is TGTGCCAGCAGCCAAGAATGGGGTGGTAATTCACCCCTCCACTTT. Translating gives CASSQEWGGNSPLHF.

V and J are TRBV12-3 or TRBV12-4 and TRBJ1-1, with TRBD1 identical over 8 bases. The V segment lost 4 bases and the J segment 5 bases; nucleotides outside the gene matches: 6. The CDR3 covers 14 residues. The CDR3 here is CASSSQGGRTEAFF. The CDR3 DNA reads as TGTGCCAGCAGTTCACAGGGGGGAAGGACTGAAGCTTTCTTT.

This clonotype was counted only a few times. This chain joins TRBV12-3 or TRBV12-4 and TRBJ2-1, with TRBD2 matching over 7 bases. After removal of 3 bases from V and 3 bases from J, the junction contained 8 bases not matched to a gene. This CDR3 is built from 16 residues. CDR3 amino acids: CASSFWDAGDYNEQFF. The DNA of the CDR3 is TGTGCCAGCAGTTTCTGGGATGCGGGAGACTACAATGAGCAGTTCTTC.